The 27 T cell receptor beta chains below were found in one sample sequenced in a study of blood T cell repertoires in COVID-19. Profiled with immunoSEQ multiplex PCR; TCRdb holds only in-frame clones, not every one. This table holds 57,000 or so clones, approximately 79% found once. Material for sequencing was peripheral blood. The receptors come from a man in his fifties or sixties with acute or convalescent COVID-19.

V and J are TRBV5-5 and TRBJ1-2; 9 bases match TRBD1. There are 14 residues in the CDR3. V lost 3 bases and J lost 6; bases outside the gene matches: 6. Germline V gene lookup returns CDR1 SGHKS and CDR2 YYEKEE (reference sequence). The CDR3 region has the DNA TGTGCCAGCAGCTCAGGGGGACAGGGACATGGCTACACCTTC. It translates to CASSSGGQGHGYTF.

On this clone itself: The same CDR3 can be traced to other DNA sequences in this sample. As DNA, the CDR3 is TGTGCCAGCAGTTACTCGGGACAGATCAATGAAAAACTGTTTTTT. The encoded protein is CASSYSGQINEKLFF. The chain combines TRBV6-5 with TRBJ1-4; 7 bases are shared with TRBD1. Germline assignment: CDR1 MNHEY and CDR2 SVGAGI. The CDR3 consists of 15 residues. Trimming took 0 bases from V and 5 from J; bases not matched to a gene: 3.

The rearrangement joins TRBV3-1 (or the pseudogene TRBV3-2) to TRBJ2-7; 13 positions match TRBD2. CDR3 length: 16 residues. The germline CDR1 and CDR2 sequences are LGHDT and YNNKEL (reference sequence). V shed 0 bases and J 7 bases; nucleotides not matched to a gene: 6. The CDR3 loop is CASSQDGTSGTLEQYF. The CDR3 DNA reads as TGTGCCAGCAGCCAAGACGGGACTAGCGGGACCCTGGAGCAGTACTTC.

The DNA for the CDR3 is TGTGCCAGCAGTTCACTAGCGGGAGGGGCAGATACGCAGTATTTT. Its translation is CASSSLAGGADTQYF. The rearrangement uses TRBV28 and TRBJ2-3; 13 nucleotides align to TRBD2. Trimming removed 4 bases from V and 4 bases from J; junction bases left unmatched: 2. Germline V lookup: CDR1 MDHEN, CDR2 SYDVKM. This CDR3 is 15 amino acids long.

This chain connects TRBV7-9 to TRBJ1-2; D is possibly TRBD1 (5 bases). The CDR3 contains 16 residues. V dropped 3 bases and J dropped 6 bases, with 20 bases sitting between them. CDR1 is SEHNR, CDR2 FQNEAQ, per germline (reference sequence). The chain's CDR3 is CASSFVLPGEGDGYTF. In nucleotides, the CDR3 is TGTGCCAGCAGCTTCGTACTACCGGGGGAAGGCGATGGCTACACCTTC.

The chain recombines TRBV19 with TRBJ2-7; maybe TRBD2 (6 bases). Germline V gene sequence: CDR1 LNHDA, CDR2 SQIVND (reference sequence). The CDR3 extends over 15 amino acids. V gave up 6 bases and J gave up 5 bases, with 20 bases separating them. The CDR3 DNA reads TGTGCCAGTAGAGAGAAGACTAGAGATCGGAACGAGCAGTACTTC. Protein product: CASREKTRDRNEQYF.

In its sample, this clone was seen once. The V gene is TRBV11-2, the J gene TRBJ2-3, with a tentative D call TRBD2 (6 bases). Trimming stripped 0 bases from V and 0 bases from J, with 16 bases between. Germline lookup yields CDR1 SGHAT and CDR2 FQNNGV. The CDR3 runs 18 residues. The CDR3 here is CASSLDQTGVRSTDTQYF. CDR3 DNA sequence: TGTGCCAGCAGCTTAGATCAAACGGGGGTGCGGAGCACAGATACGCAGTATTTT.

The CDR3 coding sequence is TGTGCCAGCAGCTTGGACCTAGCGGAATACACCGGGGAGCTGTTTTTT. It translates to CASSLDLAEYTGELFF. V usage is TRBV5-5 and J usage is TRBJ2-2, with TRBD2 matching 7 bases. CDR3 length: 16 amino acids. Germline V lookup: CDR1 SGHKS, CDR2 YYEKEE (reference sequence). The ends lost 0 bases at V and 3 bases at J; junction bases unmatched: 5. The whole variable domain, remainder taken from reference TRBV5-5 and TRBJ2-2, is DAGVTQSPTHLIKTRGQQVTLRCSPISGHKSVSWYQQVLGQGPQFIFQYYEKEERGRGNFPDRFSARQFPNYSSELNVNALLLGDSALYLCASSLDLAEYTGELFFGEGSRLTVL.

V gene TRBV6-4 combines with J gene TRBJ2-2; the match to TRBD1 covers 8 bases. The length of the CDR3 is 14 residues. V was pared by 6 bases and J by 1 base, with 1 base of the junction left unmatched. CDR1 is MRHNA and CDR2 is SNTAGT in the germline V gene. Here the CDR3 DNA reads TGTGCCAGCAGAGGGACAGGGAACACCGGGGAGCTGTTTTTT. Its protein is CASRGTGNTGELFF.

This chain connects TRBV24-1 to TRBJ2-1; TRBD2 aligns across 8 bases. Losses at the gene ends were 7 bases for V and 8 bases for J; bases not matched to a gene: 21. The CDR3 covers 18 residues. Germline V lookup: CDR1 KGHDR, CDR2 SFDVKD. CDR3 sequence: CATSAPSPVGTRFDEQFF. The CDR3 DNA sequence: TGTGCCACCAGCGCCCCCTCGCCGGTCGGGACTAGATTCGATGAGCAGTTCTTC.

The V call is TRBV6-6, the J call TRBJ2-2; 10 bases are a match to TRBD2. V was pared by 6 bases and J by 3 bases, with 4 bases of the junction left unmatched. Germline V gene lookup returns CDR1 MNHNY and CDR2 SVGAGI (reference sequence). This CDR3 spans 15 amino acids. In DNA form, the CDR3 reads TGTGCCAGCAGACCGGGACTAGCGTACACCGGGGAGCTGTTTTTT. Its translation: CASRPGLAYTGELFF.

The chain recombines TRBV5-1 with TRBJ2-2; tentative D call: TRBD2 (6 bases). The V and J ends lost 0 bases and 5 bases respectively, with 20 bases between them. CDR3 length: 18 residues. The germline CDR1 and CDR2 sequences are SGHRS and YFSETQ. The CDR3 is CASSLVGSAARGTGELFF. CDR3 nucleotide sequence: TGCGCCAGCAGCTTGGTTGGCTCAGCCGCGCGGGGTACCGGGGAGCTGTTTTTT. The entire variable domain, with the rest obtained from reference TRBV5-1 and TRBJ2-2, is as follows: KAGVTQTPRYLIKTRGQQVTLSCSPISGHRSVSWYQQTPGQGLQFLFEYFSETQRNKGNFPGRFSGRQFSNSRSEMNVSTLELGDSALYLCASSLVGSAARGTGELFFGEGSRLTVL.

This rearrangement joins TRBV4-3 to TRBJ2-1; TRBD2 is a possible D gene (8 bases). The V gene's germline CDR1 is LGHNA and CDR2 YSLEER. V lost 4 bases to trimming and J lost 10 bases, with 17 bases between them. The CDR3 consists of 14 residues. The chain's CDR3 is CASSLKGASGEQFF. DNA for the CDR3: TGCGCCAGCAGCCTCAAGGGGGCTAGCGGGGAGCAGTTCTTC.

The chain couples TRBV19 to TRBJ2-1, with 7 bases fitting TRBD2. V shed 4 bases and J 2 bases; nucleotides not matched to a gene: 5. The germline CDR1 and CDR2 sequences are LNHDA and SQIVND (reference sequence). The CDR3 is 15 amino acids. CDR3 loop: CASSRSSGTYNEQFF. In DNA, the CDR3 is TGTGCCAGTAGTAGGTCTAGCGGTACCTACAATGAGCAGTTCTTC.

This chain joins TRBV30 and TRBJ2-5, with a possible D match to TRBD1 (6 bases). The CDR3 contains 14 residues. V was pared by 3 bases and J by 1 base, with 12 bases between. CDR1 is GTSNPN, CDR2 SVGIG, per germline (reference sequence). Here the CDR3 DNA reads TGTGCCTGGAGCTTTTCGGACAGCCAAGAGACCCAGTACTTC. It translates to CAWSFSDSQETQYF.

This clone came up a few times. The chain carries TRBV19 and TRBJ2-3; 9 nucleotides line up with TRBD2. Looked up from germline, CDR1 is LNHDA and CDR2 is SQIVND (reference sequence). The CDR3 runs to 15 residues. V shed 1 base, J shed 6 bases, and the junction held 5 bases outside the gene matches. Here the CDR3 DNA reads TGTGCCAGTAGTATAGGCCGCGGGGGGGTCGATACGCAGTATTTT. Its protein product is CASSIGRGGVDTQYF.

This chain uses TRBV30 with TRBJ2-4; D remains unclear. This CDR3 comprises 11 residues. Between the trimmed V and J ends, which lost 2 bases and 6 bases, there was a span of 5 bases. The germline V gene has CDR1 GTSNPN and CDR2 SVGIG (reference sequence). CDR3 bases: TGTGCCTGGAGTCCGGGAAACATTCAGTACTTC. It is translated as CAWSPGNIQYF.

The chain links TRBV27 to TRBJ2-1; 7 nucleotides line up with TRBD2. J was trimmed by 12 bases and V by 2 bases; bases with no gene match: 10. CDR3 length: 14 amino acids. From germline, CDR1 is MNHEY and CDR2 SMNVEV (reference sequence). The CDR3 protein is CASSLEGVRTRQFF. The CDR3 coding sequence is TGTGCCAGCAGTTTAGAAGGGGTCCGGACTAGGCAGTTCTTC.

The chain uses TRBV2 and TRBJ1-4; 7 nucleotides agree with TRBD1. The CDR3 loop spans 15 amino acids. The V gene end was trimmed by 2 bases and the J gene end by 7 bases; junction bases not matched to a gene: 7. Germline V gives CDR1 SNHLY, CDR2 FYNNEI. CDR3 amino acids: CASSELIRGSEKLFF. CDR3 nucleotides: TGTGCCAGCAGTGAATTAATCAGGGGGAGTGAAAAACTGTTTTTT.

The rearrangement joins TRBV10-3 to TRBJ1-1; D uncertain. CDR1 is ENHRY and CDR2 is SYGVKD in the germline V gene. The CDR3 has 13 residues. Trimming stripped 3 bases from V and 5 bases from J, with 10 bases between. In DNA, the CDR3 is TGTGCCATCAGTGATAAGGGAGGGACTGAAGCTTTCTTT. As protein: CAISDKGGTEAFF.

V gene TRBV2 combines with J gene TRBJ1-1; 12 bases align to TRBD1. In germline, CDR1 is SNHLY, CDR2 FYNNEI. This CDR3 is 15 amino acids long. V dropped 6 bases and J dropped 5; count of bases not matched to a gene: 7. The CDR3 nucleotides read TGTGCCAGCAGGGGACAGGGGGCTGGGAATACTGAAGCTTTCTTT. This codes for CASRGQGAGNTEAFF.

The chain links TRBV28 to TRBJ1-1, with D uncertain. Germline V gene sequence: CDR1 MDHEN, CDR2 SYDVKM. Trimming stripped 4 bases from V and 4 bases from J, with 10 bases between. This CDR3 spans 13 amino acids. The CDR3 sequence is CASSSKRSTEAFF. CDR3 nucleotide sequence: TGTGCCAGCAGTTCCAAGAGGTCCACTGAAGCTTTCTTT.

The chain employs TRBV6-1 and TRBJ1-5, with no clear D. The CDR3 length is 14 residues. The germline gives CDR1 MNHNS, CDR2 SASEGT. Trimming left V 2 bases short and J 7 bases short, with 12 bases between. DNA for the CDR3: TGTGCCAGCAGTGAATGGAGGGAGGCCCAGCCCCAGCATTTT. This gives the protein CASSEWREAQPQHF.

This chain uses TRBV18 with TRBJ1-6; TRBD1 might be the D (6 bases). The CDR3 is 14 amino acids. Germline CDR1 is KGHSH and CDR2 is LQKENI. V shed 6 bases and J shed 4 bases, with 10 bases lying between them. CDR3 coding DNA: TGTGCCAGCTCTCCAACAGGGTATAATTCACCCCTCCACTTT. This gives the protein CASSPTGYNSPLHF.

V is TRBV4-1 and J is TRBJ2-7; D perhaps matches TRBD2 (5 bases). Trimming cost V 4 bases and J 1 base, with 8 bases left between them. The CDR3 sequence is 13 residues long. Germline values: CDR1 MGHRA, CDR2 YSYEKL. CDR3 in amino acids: CASSPGVSYEQYF. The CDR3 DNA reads TGCGCCAGCAGCCCCGGGGTTTCCTACGAGCAGTACTTC.

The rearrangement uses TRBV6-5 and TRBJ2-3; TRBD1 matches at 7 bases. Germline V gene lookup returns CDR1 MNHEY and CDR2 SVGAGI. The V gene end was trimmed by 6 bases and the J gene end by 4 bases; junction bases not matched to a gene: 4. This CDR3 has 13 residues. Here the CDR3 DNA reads TGTGCCAGCAGCGGACAGGCCTCAGATACGCAGTATTTT. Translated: CASSGQASDTQYF.

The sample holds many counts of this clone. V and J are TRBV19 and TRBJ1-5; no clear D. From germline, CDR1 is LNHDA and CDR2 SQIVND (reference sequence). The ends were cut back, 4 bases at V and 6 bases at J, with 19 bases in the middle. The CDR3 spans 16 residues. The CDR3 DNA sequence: TGTGCCAGTAGTAGACCCGGAGTAGAAGAAGGTCAGCCCCAGCATTTT. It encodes CASSRPGVEEGQPQHF.